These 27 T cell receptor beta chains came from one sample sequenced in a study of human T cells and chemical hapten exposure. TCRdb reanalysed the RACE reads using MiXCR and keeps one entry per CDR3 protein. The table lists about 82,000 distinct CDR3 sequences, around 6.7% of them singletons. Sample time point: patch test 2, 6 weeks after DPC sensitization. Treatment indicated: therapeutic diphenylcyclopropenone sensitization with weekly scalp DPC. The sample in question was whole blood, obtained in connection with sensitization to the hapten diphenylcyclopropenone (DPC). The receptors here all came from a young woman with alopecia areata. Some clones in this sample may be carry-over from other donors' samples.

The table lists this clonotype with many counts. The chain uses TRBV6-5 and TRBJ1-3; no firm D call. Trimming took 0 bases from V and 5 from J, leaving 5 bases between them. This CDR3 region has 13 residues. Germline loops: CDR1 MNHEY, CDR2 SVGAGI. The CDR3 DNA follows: TGTGCCAGCAGTTACTCCAGTAGAAACACCATATATTTT. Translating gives CASSYSSRNTIYF.

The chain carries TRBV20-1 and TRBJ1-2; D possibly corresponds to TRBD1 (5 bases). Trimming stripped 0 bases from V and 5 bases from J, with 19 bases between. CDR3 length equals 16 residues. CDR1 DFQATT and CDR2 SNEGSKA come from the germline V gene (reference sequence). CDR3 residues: CSARDSGTPAVYGYTF. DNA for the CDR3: TGCAGTGCTAGAGATAGTGGGACCCCCGCGGTGTATGGCTACACCTTC.

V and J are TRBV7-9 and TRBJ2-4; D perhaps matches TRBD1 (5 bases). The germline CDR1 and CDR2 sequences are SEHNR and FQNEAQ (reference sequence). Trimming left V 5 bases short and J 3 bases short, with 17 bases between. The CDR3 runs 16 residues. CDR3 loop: CASSRLLDKDKNIQYF. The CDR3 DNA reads TGTGCCAGCAGCCGCCTTTTGGACAAAGACAAAAACATTCAGTACTTC.

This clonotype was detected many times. The CDR3: CASSSQADTVSEQYF. DNA for the CDR3: TGTGCCAGTAGTAGCCAAGCGGACACGGTCAGCGAGCAGTACTTC. The rearrangement links TRBV19 to TRBJ2-7; D may correspond to TRBD1 or TRBD2 (5 bases each). Germline CDR1 is LNHDA and CDR2 is SQIVND (reference sequence). The CDR3 spans 15 residues. Trimming took off 4 bases at V and 6 bases at J, with 19 bases between the two ends.

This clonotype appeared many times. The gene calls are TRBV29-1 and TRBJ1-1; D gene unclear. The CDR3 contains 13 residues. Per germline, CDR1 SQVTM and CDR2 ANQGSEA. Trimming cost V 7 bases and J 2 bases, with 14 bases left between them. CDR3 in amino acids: CSADGPGNTEAFF. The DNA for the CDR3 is TGCAGCGCCGACGGGCCAGGTAACACTGAAGCTTTCTTT.

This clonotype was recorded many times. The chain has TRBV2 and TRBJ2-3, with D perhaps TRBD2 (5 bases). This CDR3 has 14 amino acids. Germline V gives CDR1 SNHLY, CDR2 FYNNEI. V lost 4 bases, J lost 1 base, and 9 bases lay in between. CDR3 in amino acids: CASSASGRTDTQYF. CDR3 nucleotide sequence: TGTGCCAGCAGTGCCAGCGGTCGCACAGATACGCAGTATTTT. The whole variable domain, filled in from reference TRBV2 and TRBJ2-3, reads EPEVTQTPSHQVTQMGQEVILRCVPISNHLYFYWYRQILGQKVEFLVSFYNNEISEKSEIFDDQFSVERPDGSNFTLKIRSTKLEDSAMYFCASSASGRTDTQYFGPGTRLTVL.

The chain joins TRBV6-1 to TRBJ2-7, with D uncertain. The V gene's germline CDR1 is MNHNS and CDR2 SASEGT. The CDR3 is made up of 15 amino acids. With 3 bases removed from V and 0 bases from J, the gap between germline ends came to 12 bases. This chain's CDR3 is CASSESPANSYEQYF. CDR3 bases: TGTGCCAGCAGTGAGTCGCCAGCCAACTCCTACGAGCAGTACTTC.

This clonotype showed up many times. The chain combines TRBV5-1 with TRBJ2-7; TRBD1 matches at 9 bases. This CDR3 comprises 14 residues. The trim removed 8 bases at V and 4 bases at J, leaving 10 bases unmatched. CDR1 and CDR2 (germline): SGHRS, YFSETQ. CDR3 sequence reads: CASSPGTGKYEQYF. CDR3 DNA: TGCGCCAGTAGCCCCGGGACAGGGAAGTACGAGCAGTACTTC. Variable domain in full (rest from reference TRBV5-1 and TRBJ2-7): KAGVTQTPRYLIKTRGQQVTLSCSPISGHRSVSWYQQTPGQGLQFLFEYFSETQRNKGNFPGRFSGRQFSNSRSEMNVSTLELGDSALYLCASSPGTGKYEQYFGPGTRLTVT.

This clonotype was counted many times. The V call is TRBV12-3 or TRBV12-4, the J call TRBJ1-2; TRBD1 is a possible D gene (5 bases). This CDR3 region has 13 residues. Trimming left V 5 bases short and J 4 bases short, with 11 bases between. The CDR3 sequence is CASSPGRFYGYTF. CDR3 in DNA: TGTGCCAGCAGTCCGGGACGGTTCTATGGCTACACCTTC.

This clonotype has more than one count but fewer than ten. The CDR3 region has the DNA TGTGCCAGCAGTAAGCTGGGTTCACCCCTCCACTTT. Translating it yields CASSKLGSPLHF. The V call is TRBV12-3 or TRBV12-4, the J call TRBJ1-6, with unresolved D. CDR3 length: 12 residues. The V gene lost 5 bases and the J gene lost 9 bases, with 8 bases spanning the gap.

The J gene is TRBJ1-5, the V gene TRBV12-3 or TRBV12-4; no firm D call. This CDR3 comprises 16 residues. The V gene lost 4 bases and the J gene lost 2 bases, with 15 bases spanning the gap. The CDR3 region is CASSYMGWGGNQPQHF. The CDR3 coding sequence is TGTGCCAGCAGTTACATGGGGTGGGGTGGCAATCAGCCCCAGCATTTT.

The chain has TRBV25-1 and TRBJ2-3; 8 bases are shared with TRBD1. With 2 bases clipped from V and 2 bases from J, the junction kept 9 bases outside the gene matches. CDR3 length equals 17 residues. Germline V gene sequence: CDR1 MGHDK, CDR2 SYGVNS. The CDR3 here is CASSEPNRGFPTDTQYF. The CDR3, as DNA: TGTGCCAGCAGTGAACCTAACAGGGGGTTCCCCACAGATACGCAGTATTTT.

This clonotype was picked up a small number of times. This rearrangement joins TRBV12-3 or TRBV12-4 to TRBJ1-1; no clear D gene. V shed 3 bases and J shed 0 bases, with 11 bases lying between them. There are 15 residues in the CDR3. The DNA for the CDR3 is TGTGCCAGCAGTTTCTTAGTCAGCATGAACACTGAAGCTTTCTTT. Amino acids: CASSFLVSMNTEAFF.

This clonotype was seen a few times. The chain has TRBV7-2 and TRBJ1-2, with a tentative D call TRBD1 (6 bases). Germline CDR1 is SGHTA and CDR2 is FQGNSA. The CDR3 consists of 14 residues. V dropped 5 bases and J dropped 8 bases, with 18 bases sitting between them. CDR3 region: CASSDITGPHGYTF. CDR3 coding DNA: TGTGCCAGCAGCGATATAACAGGGCCCCACGGCTACACCTTC.

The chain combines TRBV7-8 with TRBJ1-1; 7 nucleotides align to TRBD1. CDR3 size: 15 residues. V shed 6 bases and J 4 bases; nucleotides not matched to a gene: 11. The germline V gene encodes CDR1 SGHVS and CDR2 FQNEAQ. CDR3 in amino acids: CASRPPQGKSTEAFF. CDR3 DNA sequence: TGTGCCAGCAGGCCTCCACAGGGGAAGTCCACTGAAGCTTTCTTT.

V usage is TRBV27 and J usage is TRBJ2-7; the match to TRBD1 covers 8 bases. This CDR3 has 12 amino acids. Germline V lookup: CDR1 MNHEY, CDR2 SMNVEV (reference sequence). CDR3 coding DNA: TGTACCTCGGGCAGGGGGCCCTACGAGCAGTACTTC. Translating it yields CTSGRGPYEQYF.

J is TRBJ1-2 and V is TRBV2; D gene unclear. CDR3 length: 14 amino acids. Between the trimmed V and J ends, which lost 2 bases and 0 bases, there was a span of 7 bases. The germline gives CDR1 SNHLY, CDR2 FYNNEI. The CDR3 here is CASSESPSNYGYTF. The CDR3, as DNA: TGTGCCAGCAGTGAATCGCCATCTAACTATGGCTACACCTTC.

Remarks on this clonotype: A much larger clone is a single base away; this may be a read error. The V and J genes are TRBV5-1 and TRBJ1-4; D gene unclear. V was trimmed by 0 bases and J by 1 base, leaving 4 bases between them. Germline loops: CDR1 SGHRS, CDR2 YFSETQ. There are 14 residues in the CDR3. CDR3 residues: CASSLDVTNEKLFF. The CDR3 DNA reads TGCGCCAGCAGCTTGGATGTAACTAATGAAAAACTGTTTTTT.

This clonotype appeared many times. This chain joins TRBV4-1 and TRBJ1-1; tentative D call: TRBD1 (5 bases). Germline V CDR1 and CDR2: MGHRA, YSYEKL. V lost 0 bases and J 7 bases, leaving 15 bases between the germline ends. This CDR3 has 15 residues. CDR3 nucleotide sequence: TGCGCCAGCAGCCAAGATCCGACAGCCCAGCTTGAAGCTTTCTTT. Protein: CASSQDPTAQLEAFF.

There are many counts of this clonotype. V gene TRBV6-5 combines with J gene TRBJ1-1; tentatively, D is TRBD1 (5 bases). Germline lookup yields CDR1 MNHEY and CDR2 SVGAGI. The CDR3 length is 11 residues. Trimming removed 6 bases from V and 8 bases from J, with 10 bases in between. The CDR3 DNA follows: TGTGCCAGCAGATACGGGACCGAAGCTTTCTTT. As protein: CASRYGTEAFF.

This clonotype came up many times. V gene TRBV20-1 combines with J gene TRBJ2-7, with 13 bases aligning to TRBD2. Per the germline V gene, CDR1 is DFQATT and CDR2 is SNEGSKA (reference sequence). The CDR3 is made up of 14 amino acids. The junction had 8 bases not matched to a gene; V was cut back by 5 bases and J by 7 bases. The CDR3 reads CSAPGQTSGGEQYF. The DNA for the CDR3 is TGCAGTGCTCCAGGACAGACTAGCGGGGGGGAGCAGTACTTC.

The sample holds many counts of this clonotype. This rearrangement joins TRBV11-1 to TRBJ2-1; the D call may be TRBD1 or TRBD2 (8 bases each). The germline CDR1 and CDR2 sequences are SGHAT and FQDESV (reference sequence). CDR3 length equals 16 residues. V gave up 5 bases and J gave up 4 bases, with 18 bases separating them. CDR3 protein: CASSPDRGGGYNEQFF. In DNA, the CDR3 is TGTGCCAGCAGCCCTGACAGGGGCGGGGGGTACAATGAGCAGTTCTTC.

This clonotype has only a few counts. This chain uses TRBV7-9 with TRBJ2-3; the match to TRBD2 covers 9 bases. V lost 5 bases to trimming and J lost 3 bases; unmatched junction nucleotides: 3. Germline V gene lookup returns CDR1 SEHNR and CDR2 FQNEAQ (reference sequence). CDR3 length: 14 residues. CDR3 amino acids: CASSPLAGTDTQYF. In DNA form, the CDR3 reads TGTGCCAGCAGCCCTCTAGCGGGGACAGATACGCAGTATTTT. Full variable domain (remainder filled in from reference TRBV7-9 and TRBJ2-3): DTGVSQNPRHKITKRGQNVTFRCDPISEHNRLYWYRQTLGQGPEFLTYFQNEAQLEKSRLLSDRFSAERPKGSFSTLEIQRTEQGDSAMYLCASSPLAGTDTQYFGPGTRLTVL.

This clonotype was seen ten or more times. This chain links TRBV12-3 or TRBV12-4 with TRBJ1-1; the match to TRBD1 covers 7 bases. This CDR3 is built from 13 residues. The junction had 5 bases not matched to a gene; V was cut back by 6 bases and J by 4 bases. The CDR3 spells CASSIRQGTEAFF. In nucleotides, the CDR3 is TGTGCCAGCAGCATTAGACAGGGCACTGAAGCTTTCTTT.

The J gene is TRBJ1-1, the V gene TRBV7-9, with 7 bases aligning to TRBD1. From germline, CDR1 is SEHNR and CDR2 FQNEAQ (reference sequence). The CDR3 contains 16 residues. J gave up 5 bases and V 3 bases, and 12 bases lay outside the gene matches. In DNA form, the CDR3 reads TGTGCCAGCAGCTTCTCAAGGACAGGACCGGGGACTGAAGCTTTCTTT. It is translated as CASSFSRTGPGTEAFF.

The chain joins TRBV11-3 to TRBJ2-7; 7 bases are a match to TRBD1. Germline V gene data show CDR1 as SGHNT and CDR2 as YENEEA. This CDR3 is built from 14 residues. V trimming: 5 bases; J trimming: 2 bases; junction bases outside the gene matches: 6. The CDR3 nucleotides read TGTGCCAGCAGCGTCACAGGGGCCCCCTACGAGCAGTACTTC. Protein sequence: CASSVTGAPYEQYF.

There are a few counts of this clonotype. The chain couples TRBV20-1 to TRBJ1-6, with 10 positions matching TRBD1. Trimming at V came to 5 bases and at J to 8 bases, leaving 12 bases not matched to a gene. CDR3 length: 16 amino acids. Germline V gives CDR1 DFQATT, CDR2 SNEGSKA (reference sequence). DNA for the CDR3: TGCAGTGCTCCTATCCGGGACAGGGGATTTGATTCACCCCTCCACTTT. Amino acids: CSAPIRDRGFDSPLHF.